Below, 13 T cell receptor beta chains from the same sample are listed, as sequenced in a study of Ad26.COV2.S vaccination and SARS-CoV-2 variants. Sequencing used immunoSEQ multiplex PCR; TCRdb keeps in-frame clones, though not all of them. The sample lists more than 300,000 clones, about 82% occurring once. Noted treatment: over 15 received Ad26.COV2.S at low or high dose, single or two shots; about 5 received placebo; per-sample allocation not given. Specimen acquisition occurred on day 63 following the initial vaccine or placebo injection. The starting material was peripheral blood, obtained in a trial of Ad26.COV2.S vaccine versus placebo. These receptors came from a person aged 18 to 65 who received the Ad26.COV2.S COVID-19 vaccine or a placebo.

This sequence joins TRBV27 and TRBJ1-6; 8 bases agree with TRBD1. V lost 0 bases and J lost 7; bases outside the gene matches: 8. From germline, CDR1 is MNHEY and CDR2 SMNVEV (reference sequence). The CDR3 loop spans 17 amino acids. In nucleotides, the CDR3 is TGTGCCAGCAGTTTATCTGCAGGGGGCGGTGGCAATTCACCCCTCCACTTT. It yields the protein CASSLSAGGGGNSPLHF.

This clone was seen a few times. J is TRBJ2-3 and V is TRBV6-4; D tentatively fits TRBD1 or TRBD2 (6 bases each). Per germline, CDR1 MRHNA and CDR2 SNTAGT. Trimming pared 2 bases from V and 9 bases from J, leaving 15 bases between. This CDR3 is built from 14 residues. The CDR3 spells CASSDGGRWGTQYF. The CDR3 region has the DNA TGTGCCAGCAGTGACGGGGGGCGCTGGGGGACGCAGTATTTT.

The chain couples TRBV11-2 to TRBJ2-5; 8 bases map to TRBD2. The CDR3 totals 18 residues. Germline trimming cut 2 bases from V and 2 bases from J; bases unmatched to any gene: 13. Germline-derived CDR1 and CDR2 are SGHAT and FQNNGV. The CDR3 DNA is TGTGCCAGCAGCTTACCATGGGAGGTGGCGGGGGGACAAGAGACCCAGTACTTC. This gives the protein CASSLPWEVAGGQETQYF.

The chain couples TRBV28 to TRBJ2-1, with D possibly TRBD2 on 5 matching bases. Trimming pared 6 bases from V and 0 bases from J, leaving 12 bases between. The CDR3 has 15 amino acids. Germline CDR1 is MDHEN and CDR2 is SYDVKM. Here the CDR3 reads CASRLTTSSYNEQFF. DNA for the CDR3: TGTGCCAGCAGACTTACAACTAGCTCCTACAATGAGCAGTTCTTC. The entire variable domain, with the rest obtained from reference TRBV28 and TRBJ2-1, is as follows: DVKVTQSSRYLVKRTGEKVFLECVQDMDHENMFWYRQDPGLGLRLIYFSYDVKMKEKGDIPEGYSVSREKKERFSLILESASTNQTSMYLCASRLTTSSYNEQFFGPGTRLTVL.

The count of this clone is one. The J gene is TRBJ1-2, the V gene TRBV5-4; D might be TRBD1 (5 bases). The CDR3 loop spans 11 amino acids. V was cut by 3 bases and J by 7 bases, with 7 bases left in between. Germline V gives CDR1 SGHNT, CDR2 YYREEE (reference sequence). The CDR3 region has the DNA TGTGCCAGCAGCTATGACAGTGGCTACACCTTC. The encoded protein is CASSYDSGYTF.

The chain couples TRBV5-1 to TRBJ2-2; 8 positions agree with TRBD2. This CDR3 spans 14 amino acids. The J segment lost 2 bases and the V segment lost 7 bases, leaving 4 bases of the junction unmatched. Germline V gene data show CDR1 as SGHRS and CDR2 as YFSETQ. The CDR3 reads CASRGGPNTGELFF. CDR3 nucleotide sequence: TGCGCCAGCCGCGGGGGGCCTAACACCGGGGAGCTGTTTTTT.

The chain employs TRBV5-5 and TRBJ1-5; D might be TRBD1 (5 bases). With 4 bases removed from V and 11 bases from J, the gap between germline ends came to 13 bases. The V gene's germline CDR1 is SGHKS and CDR2 YYEKEE (reference sequence). This CDR3 is 12 amino acids long. The CDR3 sequence is CASSPTGGAQHF. The CDR3 coding sequence is TGTGCCAGCAGCCCGACGGGGGGGGCCCAGCATTTT.

This clone occurred a few times. This chain connects TRBV15 to TRBJ1-2; D is uncertain. This CDR3 region has 14 residues. Trimming took 1 base from V and 2 from J, leaving 8 bases between them. Germline values: CDR1 LNHNV, CDR2 YYDKDF (reference sequence). CDR3 DNA sequence: TGTGCCACCAGCAGAGTCCTCAGCAACTATGGCTACACCTTC. It yields the protein CATSRVLSNYGYTF. The full variable domain, completed using reference TRBV15 and TRBJ1-2, is DAMVIQNPRYQVTQFGKPVTLSCSQTLNHNVMYWYQQKSSQAPKLLFHYYDKDFNNEADTPDNFQSRRPNTSFCFLDIRSPGLGDTAMYLCATSRVLSNYGYTFGSGTRLTVV.

CDR3: CASSEGDSGYVTQYF. CDR3 sequence (DNA): TGTGCCAGCAGTGAAGGCGACTCCGGATACGTGACCCAGTACTTC. The rearrangement uses TRBV6-1 and TRBJ2-5; D is undetermined. The germline CDR1 and CDR2 sequences are MNHNS and SASEGT. Trimming stripped 1 base from V and 7 bases from J, with 16 bases between. The CDR3 contains 15 residues.

The rearrangement links TRBV6-5 to TRBJ2-3, with 8 bases aligning to TRBD2. CDR1 MNHEY and CDR2 SVGAGI come from the germline V gene. After removal of 5 bases from V and 2 bases from J, the junction contained 6 bases not matched to a gene. The length of the CDR3 is 15 residues. CDR3 nucleotide sequence: TGTGCCAGCAGTAAACGGGGGGGCTCCACAGATACGCAGTATTTT. It codes for CASSKRGGSTDTQYF.

The gene calls are TRBV11-2 and TRBJ2-2; D is perhaps TRBD1 (6 bases). The CDR3 length is 16 residues. The germline V and J ends were trimmed by 2 bases and 0 bases, with 10 bases remaining between them. Looked up from germline, CDR1 is SGHAT and CDR2 is FQNNGV. The CDR3 region is CASSLQTGTNTGELFF. CDR3 bases: TGTGCCAGCAGCTTACAGACAGGAACGAACACCGGGGAGCTGTTTTTT.

The chain employs TRBV5-1 and TRBJ2-7, with unresolved D. Trimming pared 0 bases from V and 2 bases from J, leaving 6 bases between. The CDR3 spans 13 residues. Per the germline V gene, CDR1 is SGHRS and CDR2 is YFSETQ. CDR3 in DNA: TGCGCCAGCAGCTTGGATCAAACCTACGAGCAGTACTTC. Its translation is CASSLDQTYEQYF.

V gene TRBV19 combines with J gene TRBJ2-4; TRBD2 might be the D (6 bases). This CDR3 is built from 14 residues. The V end lost 9 bases, the J end lost 4 bases, and 16 bases lay between the germline ends. Germline CDR1 and CDR2: LNHDA and SQIVND (reference sequence). Written as DNA, the CDR3 is TGTGCCAGCACACCCCCGGGACTTAAAAACATTCAGTACTTC. Translated, it gives CASTPPGLKNIQYF.